Below are 20 T cell receptor beta chains sequenced from a single sample in a study of graft-versus-host responses after intestinal transplantation. The antigens for these receptors are not known. Profiled with immunoSEQ multiplex PCR; TCRdb holds only in-frame clones, not every one. Counted here are fewer than 95,000 clones, under 95% occurring once; the ten biggest clones make up roughly 2%. This sample comprised unstimulated CD8+ T cells sorted from spleen or lymph node cells, obtained before intestinal transplant. These receptors all stem from a human donor who received an intestinal transplant.

The V call is TRBV10-3, the J call TRBJ2-7, with D tentatively TRBD2 (7 bases). The CDR3 consists of 15 residues. V was pared by 3 bases and J by 3 bases, with 15 bases between. Germline CDR1 reads ENHRY; CDR2 reads SYGVKD. In DNA form, the CDR3 reads TGTGCCATCAGTGAAGATCTAGGGGGGGTCTACGAGCAGTACTTC. This encodes CAISEDLGGVYEQYF.

The chain carries TRBV6-6 and TRBJ2-7; 14 bases fit TRBD2. This CDR3 comprises 16 residues. V was pared by 5 bases and J by 2 bases, with 5 bases of the junction left unmatched. The germline CDR1 and CDR2 sequences are MNHNY and SVGAGI (reference sequence). CDR3 bases: TGTGCCAGCAGTAACCTGGGACTAGCGGGGGCCTACGAGCAGTACTTC. This codes for CASSNLGLAGAYEQYF.

The chain has TRBV5-6 and TRBJ1-5, with TRBD1 matching over 8 bases. The germline gives CDR1 SGHDT, CDR2 YYEEEE. V lost 4 bases and J lost 3; bases outside the gene matches: 3. There are 14 residues in the CDR3. CDR3 residues: CASSGTGDNQPQHF. DNA of the CDR3: TGTGCCAGCAGCGGGACAGGAGACAATCAGCCCCAGCATTTT.

The rearrangement joins TRBV7-9 to TRBJ1-2; maybe TRBD1 (5 bases). The CDR3 contains 13 residues. Deletions cut 1 base from V and 6 bases from J, with 9 bases between. CDR1 and CDR2 from the germline V gene are SEHNR and FQNEAQ (reference sequence). The CDR3 region has the DNA TGTGCCAGCAGCTTAGTAGGGGAAGATGGCTACACCTTC. Protein sequence: CASSLVGEDGYTF.

This CDR3 reads CASSLFEGRGGLTDTQYF. The CDR3 DNA reads TGTGCCAGCAGCTTATTTGAGGGTCGGGGGGGCCTCACAGATACGCAGTATTTT. The chain has TRBV7-9 and TRBJ2-3, with 8 nucleotides matching TRBD2. The germline gives CDR1 SEHNR, CDR2 FQNEAQ (reference sequence). This CDR3 comprises 18 residues. The junction had 12 bases not matched to a gene; V was cut back by 2 bases and J by 2 bases.

This clone was observed a few times. Other DNA sequences within the sample encode an identical CDR3. CDR3 sequence (DNA): TGTGCCAGCAGTCCGACTAGCGGGGGACCAAACACCGGGGAGCTGTTTTTT. This encodes CASSPTSGGPNTGELFF. The chain joins TRBV27 to TRBJ2-2, with 12 positions matching TRBD2. Germline-derived CDR1 and CDR2 are MNHEY and SMNVEV (reference sequence). This CDR3 region has 17 residues. The ends lost 5 bases at V and 2 bases at J; junction bases unmatched: 6.

The chain recombines TRBV29-1 with TRBJ2-1; a possible D gene is TRBD1 (5 bases). Germline V CDR1 and CDR2: SQVTM, ANQGSEA. The CDR3 contains 12 residues. Deletions cut 3 bases from V and 6 bases from J, with 9 bases between. The CDR3 DNA reads as TGCAGCGTTGAGGTGCAGGGCAATGAGCAGTTCTTC. This sequence encodes CSVEVQGNEQFF.

The rearrangement links TRBV19 to TRBJ1-1, with D possibly being TRBD1 (5 bases). The CDR3 totals 12 residues. Germline loops: CDR1 LNHDA, CDR2 SQIVND (reference sequence). Trimming removed 8 bases from V and 2 bases from J, with 9 bases in between. CDR3 DNA: TGTGCCAGTGATCAGGGAAACACTGAAGCTTTCTTT. This encodes CASDQGNTEAFF.

About this clone itself: The same CDR3 is also encoded by other DNA sequences in this sample. V and J are TRBV6-6 and TRBJ2-7, with TRBD1 matching over 10 bases. V lost 0 bases and J lost 3; bases outside the gene matches: 5. Germline V gives CDR1 MNHNY, CDR2 SVGAGI (reference sequence). There are 16 residues in the CDR3. The CDR3 is CASSYSVDRGLYEQYF. CDR3 nucleotides: TGTGCCAGCAGTTACTCAGTAGACAGGGGGCTCTACGAGCAGTACTTC.

This clone was seen only once. This chain links TRBV29-1 with TRBJ1-2; TRBD1 is a possible D gene (5 bases). The CDR3 has 15 amino acids. Germline CDR1 is SQVTM and CDR2 is ANQGSEA. Trimming stripped 2 bases from V and 4 bases from J, with 17 bases between. The CDR3 spells CSVELTAPRVYGYTF. The DNA of the CDR3 is TGCAGCGTTGAATTAACGGCTCCCAGGGTCTATGGCTACACCTTC.

The chain joins TRBV5-4 to TRBJ2-7; TRBD1 matches 10 bases. Germline V lookup: CDR1 SGHNT, CDR2 YYREEE (reference sequence). Trimming at V came to 4 bases and at J to 2 bases, leaving 3 bases not matched to a gene. The CDR3 totals 14 residues. CDR3 in DNA: TGTGCCAGCAGCACCGGGACAGGGGCCTACGAGCAGTACTTC. Translating gives CASSTGTGAYEQYF. The full variable domain, its missing parts supplied by reference TRBV5-4 and TRBJ2-7, is ETGVTQSPTHLIKTRGQQVTLRCSSQSGHNTVSWYQQALGQGPQFIFQYYREEENGRGNFPPRFSGLQFPNYSSELNVNALELDDSALYLCASSTGTGAYEQYFGPGTRLTVT.

The CDR3 DNA reads as TGTGCCAGCAGTAGGGGAGGTGAGGATCGGCCCCAGCATTTT. Translated: CASSRGGEDRPQHF. The chain is built from TRBV27 and TRBJ1-5, with a tentative D call TRBD1 (5 bases). Germline CDR1 reads MNHEY; CDR2 reads SMNVEV (reference sequence). The CDR3 consists of 14 residues. Trimming stripped 5 bases from V and 9 bases from J, with 17 bases between.

The chain links TRBV30 to TRBJ2-3; D is uncertain. Trimming took 2 bases from V and 5 from J, leaving 5 bases between them. Germline CDR1 and CDR2: GTSNPN and SVGIG (reference sequence). This CDR3 spans 11 amino acids. The CDR3 DNA follows: TGTGCCTGGAGTTACGGAGATACGCAGTATTTT. This sequence encodes CAWSYGDTQYF.

The chain links TRBV7-2 to TRBJ2-2; 11 nucleotides match TRBD2. Unmatched junction bases numbered 4, after V lost 5 bases and J lost 8 bases. This CDR3 comprises 14 residues. From germline, CDR1 is SGHTA and CDR2 FQGNSA. DNA of the CDR3: TGTGCCAGCAGCCCCGGGACTAGCGGAGGGGAGCTGTTTTTT. Its protein is CASSPGTSGGELFF.

A remark on this clone: The sample carries other DNA sequences with the same CDR3. The DNA for the CDR3 is TGTGCCAGCAGCTTAGCGTTGGGACAGGGGTCTGGTGAGCAGTTCTTC. Translating it yields CASSLALGQGSGEQFF. This chain links TRBV7-9 with TRBJ2-1, with 10 bases that match TRBD1. Looked up from germline, CDR1 is SEHNR and CDR2 is FQNEAQ (reference sequence). J gave up 9 bases and V 0 bases, and 8 bases lay outside the gene matches. CDR3 length: 16 amino acids.

The J gene is TRBJ2-2, the V gene TRBV7-4, with 7 positions matching TRBD1. The trim removed 4 bases at V and 4 bases at J, leaving 9 bases unmatched. The CDR3 has 16 amino acids. CDR1 SGHVT and CDR2 SQSDAQ come from the germline V gene. Here the CDR3 reads CASSSGQTAVTGELFF. CDR3 DNA sequence: TGTGCCAGCAGCTCGGGACAGACAGCTGTCACCGGGGAGCTGTTTTTT.

Here the CDR3 DNA reads TGTGCCAGCAGCTTGGGACAGGGGGCTGGGGATGAGCAGTTCTTC. Protein sequence: CASSLGQGAGDEQFF. The rearrangement links TRBV5-6 to TRBJ2-1, with 10 bases lining up with TRBD1. Per germline, CDR1 SGHDT and CDR2 YYEEEE. Trimming took 0 bases from V and 8 from J; bases not matched to a gene: 5. The CDR3 is made up of 15 amino acids.

The V and J genes are TRBV21-1 and TRBJ1-5; the table assigns TRBD1, which was not confirmed against the DNA. TRBV21-1 is a documented pseudogene. The CDR3 contains 19 residues. The CDR3 DNA is TGTGCCAGCAGCAAAGTTGACCTTCCTAGGGGTGATAGCAATCAGCCCCAGCATTTT. Encoded protein: CASSKVDLPRGDSNQPQHF.

The chain has TRBV27 and TRBJ2-3; TRBD1 matches at 8 bases. Unmatched junction bases numbered 6, after V lost 7 bases and J lost 0 bases. CDR3 size: 15 residues. Germline V gene lookup returns CDR1 MNHEY and CDR2 SMNVEV (reference sequence). The CDR3 sequence: CASNTGTGSTDTQYF. In DNA form, the CDR3 reads TGTGCCAGCAATACCGGGACAGGAAGCACAGATACGCAGTATTTT.

This chain connects TRBV4-3 to TRBJ2-7, with TRBD2 as a possible D gene (6 bases). Germline V lookup: CDR1 LGHNA, CDR2 YSLEER. Trimming took 1 base from V and 4 from J, leaving 11 bases between them. This CDR3 has 14 residues. CDR3 DNA sequence: TGCGCCAGCAGCCAAGTGGCGGGGCGGTACGAGCAGTACTTC. Translation: CASSQVAGRYEQYF.